A single sample gave rise to the 24 T cell receptor beta chains below, sequenced in a study of human T cells and chemical hapten exposure. TCRdb re-called the RACE reads through MiXCR, storing one row per CDR3 protein. The profile covers about 31,000 distinct CDR3 sequences, with nearly 7.5% appearing a single time and almost 10% taken by the ten largest. Stated time point: healthy volunteer bleed at 2 weeks. Blood, whole and unfractionated, served as the source for total RNA extraction. The sequenced material came from whole blood. These TCRs come from a human donor in good health. Some clones in this sample may be carry-over from other donors' samples.

This clonotype was counted many times. The chain couples TRBV6-4 to TRBJ2-2; D is undetermined. The CDR3 runs 13 residues. Trimming took off 2 bases at V and 4 bases at J, with 5 bases between the two ends. Germline V gene data show CDR1 as MRHNA and CDR2 as SNTAGT. CDR3 residues: CASSDRSTGELFF. Written as DNA, the CDR3 is TGTGCCAGCAGTGACCGGAGCACCGGGGAGCTGTTTTTT.

The CDR3 spells CASNTAGGGENYGYTF. CDR3 coding DNA: TGTGCCAGCAATACCGCCGGGGGTGGTGAGAACTATGGCTACACCTTC. V gene TRBV7-9 combines with J gene TRBJ1-2; TRBD1 might be the D (5 bases). Germline V lookup: CDR1 SEHNR, CDR2 FQNEAQ (reference sequence). The CDR3 has 16 residues. V lost 7 bases, J lost 2 bases, and 20 bases lay in between.

In this sample, this clonotype turned up many times. V gene TRBV12-3 or TRBV12-4 combines with J gene TRBJ2-1, with a tentative D call TRBD1 (5 bases). V lost 2 bases and J lost 1, with 9 bases in between. There are 15 residues in the CDR3. The CDR3 loop is CASSLLPGSYNEQFF. In DNA form, the CDR3 reads TGTGCCAGCAGTTTATTGCCAGGGTCCTACAATGAGCAGTTCTTC.

This clonotype was detected many times. The gene calls are TRBV6-2 or TRBV6-3 and TRBJ2-3; TRBD2 is a possible D gene (7 bases). The CDR3 has 14 amino acids. The ends were cut back, 2 bases at V and 2 bases at J, with 8 bases in the middle. The V gene's germline CDR1 is MNHEY and CDR2 SVGEGT. The CDR3 is CASSYGGATDTQYF. DNA for the CDR3: TGTGCCAGCAGTTACGGGGGGGCCACAGATACGCAGTATTTT.

This clonotype was seen more than once but under ten times. V and J are TRBV7-9 and TRBJ1-4; no definite D call. Germline values: CDR1 SEHNR, CDR2 FQNEAQ (reference sequence). The CDR3 consists of 15 residues. The V end lost 1 base, the J end lost 5 bases, and 11 bases lay between the germline ends. CDR3 amino acids: CASSLVAGTNEKLFF. Here the CDR3 DNA reads TGTGCCAGCAGCTTAGTAGCAGGAACGAATGAAAAACTGTTTTTT.

The gene calls are TRBV30 and TRBJ2-7; 9 nucleotides align to TRBD1. V lost 0 bases and J lost 2; bases outside the gene matches: 5. Germline values: CDR1 GTSNPN, CDR2 SVGIG (reference sequence). There are 15 residues in the CDR3. The CDR3 sequence is CAWSVAGQGTYEQYF. For the CDR3, the DNA is TGTGCCTGGAGTGTGGCGGGACAGGGAACCTACGAGCAGTACTTC.

This clonotype was recorded many times. V gene TRBV20-1 combines with J gene TRBJ2-5; TRBD2 aligns across 7 bases. Unmatched junction bases numbered 9, after V lost 6 bases and J lost 2 bases. CDR1 and CDR2 (germline): DFQATT, SNEGSKA (reference sequence). The CDR3 spans 14 residues. The CDR3 here is CSATDLGGQETQYF. The CDR3 DNA sequence: TGCAGTGCAACCGATCTCGGGGGGCAAGAGACCCAGTACTTC.

This clonotype was observed many times. V usage is TRBV20-1 and J usage is TRBJ2-7; TRBD1 aligns across 8 bases. J was trimmed by 7 bases and V by 5 bases; bases with no gene match: 10. Germline lookup yields CDR1 DFQATT and CDR2 SNEGSKA (reference sequence). The CDR3 consists of 13 residues. Here the CDR3 reads CSAPDRAVGEQYF. As DNA, the CDR3 is TGCAGTGCTCCGGACAGGGCGGTTGGGGAGCAGTACTTC.

This clonotype was counted a few times. This chain connects TRBV3-1 to TRBJ2-3; 12 bases align to TRBD2. The CDR3 sequence is 14 residues long. V shed 5 bases and J 6 bases; nucleotides not matched to a gene: 3. Germline lookup yields CDR1 LGHDT and CDR2 YNNKEL (reference sequence). The CDR3 sequence: CASSYGTSGDTQYF. The CDR3 nucleotides are TGTGCCAGCAGCTATGGGACTAGCGGGGATACGCAGTATTTT.

To note about this clonotype: Just one base apart from a much larger clone, this may be a read error. This chain links TRBV3-1 with TRBJ2-2, with unresolved D. CDR1 is LGHDT and CDR2 is YNNKEL in the germline V gene (reference sequence). The CDR3 totals 15 residues. The ends were cut back, 4 bases at V and 6 bases at J, with 15 bases in the middle. The CDR3 nucleotides are TGTGCCAGCAGCCTAGGCGGTGGGCCCGCCGGGGAGCTGTTTTTT. Amino acids: CASSLGGGPAGELFF. The full variable domain, with the rest looked up from reference TRBV3-1 and TRBJ2-2, is DTAVSQTPKYLVTQMGNDKSIKCEQNLGHDTMYWYKQDSKKFLKIMFSYNNKELIINETVPNRFSPKSPDKAHLNLHINSLELGDSAVYFCASSLGGGPAGELFFGEGSRLTVL.

J is TRBJ2-2 and V is TRBV5-1; 10 bases line up with TRBD2. The V and J ends lost 4 bases and 3 bases, in that order; junction bases with no gene match: 6. CDR3 size: 16 residues. In germline, CDR1 is SGHRS, CDR2 YFSETQ. The CDR3 here is CASSKTSGEYTGELFF. For the CDR3, the DNA is TGCGCCAGCAGCAAAACTAGCGGGGAGTACACCGGGGAGCTGTTTTTT.

This rearrangement joins TRBV5-8 to TRBJ2-1; perhaps TRBD2 as D (6 bases). V gave up 3 bases and J gave up 8 bases, with 9 bases separating them. The CDR3 covers 12 residues. Germline V CDR1 and CDR2: SGHTS, YDEGEE. The CDR3 DNA reads as TGTGCCAGCAGCTCCATAGCGGATGAGCAGTTCTTC. Residues: CASSSIADEQFF.

This clonotype was seen more than once but under ten times. V usage is TRBV29-1 and J usage is TRBJ1-1; D unresolved. Trimming pared 0 bases from V and 1 base from J, leaving 9 bases between. Germline CDR1 and CDR2: SQVTM and ANQGSEA. The CDR3 length is 14 residues. CDR3 nucleotides: TGCAGCGTTGAAGATCTGTTACAGAACACTGAAGCTTTCTTT. Amino acid sequence: CSVEDLLQNTEAFF.

This clonotype was recorded at least ten times. This chain connects TRBV20-1 to TRBJ1-4; the D gene is possibly TRBD1 (5 bases). V was cut by 4 bases and J by 2 bases, with 11 bases left in between. The germline V gene has CDR1 DFQATT and CDR2 SNEGSKA (reference sequence). The CDR3 is 14 amino acids. The CDR3 is CSAKPGLTNEKLFF. The CDR3 coding sequence is TGCAGTGCTAAACCGGGACTGACTAATGAAAAACTGTTTTTT.

In its sample, this clonotype was seen many times. This chain links TRBV3-1 with TRBJ1-2; D is undetermined. Germline V gene sequence: CDR1 LGHDT, CDR2 YNNKEL (reference sequence). V lost 2 bases to trimming and J lost 1 base, with 11 bases between them. The CDR3 consists of 15 residues. The CDR3 reads CASSQYRTFNYGYTF. CDR3 bases: TGTGCCAGCAGCCAATACAGAACATTTAACTATGGCTACACCTTC. Combining the CDR3 with reference TRBV3-1 and TRBJ1-2 gives the whole variable domain DTAVSQTPKYLVTQMGNDKSIKCEQNLGHDTMYWYKQDSKKFLKIMFSYNNKELIINETVPNRFSPKSPDKAHLNLHINSLELGDSAVYFCASSQYRTFNYGYTFGSGTRLTVV.

This clonotype showed up many times. V gene TRBV10-3 combines with J gene TRBJ2-3; TRBD1 might be the D (6 bases). Trimming took 2 bases from V and 4 from J, leaving 13 bases between them. CDR3 length equals 15 residues. Looked up from germline, CDR1 is ENHRY and CDR2 is SYGVKD. The CDR3 spells CAISEDGRGADTQYF. For the CDR3, the DNA is TGTGCCATCAGTGAGGATGGCAGGGGAGCAGATACGCAGTATTTT.

The CDR3 region is CSARRSYEQYF. The CDR3 nucleotides read TGCAGTGCTAGGAGGAGCTACGAGCAGTACTTC. V usage is TRBV20-1 and J usage is TRBJ2-7; D ambiguous. The CDR3 contains 11 residues. With 3 bases removed from V and 3 bases from J, the gap between germline ends came to 6 bases. Germline V CDR1 and CDR2: DFQATT, SNEGSKA (reference sequence).

This clonotype was observed many times. The V gene is TRBV11-1, the J gene TRBJ1-1; 9 bases align to TRBD1. V dropped 3 bases and J dropped 0; count of bases not matched to a gene: 8. The CDR3 has 17 residues. Germline V lookup: CDR1 SGHAT, CDR2 FQDESV (reference sequence). The CDR3: CASSFVTGGFMNTEAFF. CDR3 nucleotide sequence: TGTGCCAGCAGCTTTGTCACAGGGGGCTTCATGAACACTGAAGCTTTCTTT. The full variable domain, completed using reference TRBV11-1 and TRBJ1-1, is EAEVAQSPRYKITEKSQAVAFWCDPISGHATLYWYRQILGQGPELLVQFQDESVVDDSQLPKDRFSAERLKGVDSTLKIQPAELGDSAMYLCASSFVTGGFMNTEAFFGQGTRLTVV.

This clonotype was found many times. The rearrangement joins TRBV7-6 to TRBJ2-3, with 12 bases that match TRBD2. Germline-derived CDR1 and CDR2 are SGHVS and FNYEAQ. CDR3 length: 18 residues. The junction had 18 bases not matched to a gene; V was cut back by 5 bases and J by 9 bases. The CDR3 DNA sequence: TGTGCCAGCAGCCCATATCCCCCGTCTAGCGGGGGGGCATTCACGCAGTATTTT. Amino acids: CASSPYPPSSGGAFTQYF.

This clonotype was counted at least ten times. The V and J genes are TRBV20-1 and TRBJ2-7; D call uncertain. Trimming removed 5 bases from V and 0 bases from J, with 17 bases in between. The CDR3 loop spans 15 amino acids. Germline-derived CDR1 and CDR2 are DFQATT and SNEGSKA (reference sequence). DNA of the CDR3: TGCAGTGCTCATAAGACACTACCTATCTCCTACGAGCAGTACTTC. Its protein is CSAHKTLPISYEQYF.

Ten or more counts support this clonotype. The chain carries TRBV28 and TRBJ2-4; D uncertain. CDR3 length: 13 residues. V was pared by 2 bases and J by 0 bases, with 2 bases between. Germline CDR1 reads MDHEN; CDR2 reads SYDVKM. The CDR3 nucleotides read TGTGCCAGCAGTTTAATAGCCAAAAACATTCAGTACTTC. Amino acid sequence: CASSLIAKNIQYF.

This chain links TRBV9 with TRBJ2-5; 11 bases are shared with TRBD2. J lost 3 bases, V lost 0 bases, and 13 bases had no gene match. The CDR3 is 19 residues long. The V gene's germline CDR1 is SGDLS and CDR2 YYNGEE. The CDR3 DNA is TGTGCCAGCAGCGTAGCTCCCACCGGTAGCGGGGGGGCTGAAGAGACCCAGTACTTC. It translates to CASSVAPTGSGGAEETQYF.

Ten or more counts support this clonotype. J is TRBJ1-1 and V is TRBV7-8; the match to TRBD1 covers 7 bases. Germline values: CDR1 SGHVS, CDR2 FQNEAQ. Trimming took 2 bases from V and 0 from J; bases not matched to a gene: 12. The CDR3 runs 18 residues. The CDR3 is CASSLTPRDSHMNTEAFF. The DNA for the CDR3 is TGTGCCAGCAGCTTAACCCCGAGGGACAGCCACATGAACACTGAAGCTTTCTTT. The full variable domain, with the rest looked up from reference TRBV7-8 and TRBJ1-1, is GAGVSQSPRYKVAKRGQDVALRCDPISGHVSLFWYQQALGQGPEFLTYFQNEAQLDKSGLPSDRFFAERPEGSVSTLKIQRTQQEDSAVYLCASSLTPRDSHMNTEAFFGQGTRLTVV.

The table lists this clonotype with many counts. This rearrangement joins TRBV10-3 to TRBJ1-5, with D maybe TRBD1 (6 bases). Germline V gives CDR1 ENHRY, CDR2 SYGVKD. CDR3 size: 16 residues. Trimming stripped 3 bases from V and 0 bases from J, with 12 bases between. CDR3 in amino acids: CAISEQGPLSNQPQHF. Written as DNA, the CDR3 is TGTGCCATCAGTGAACAGGGTCCCCTTAGCAATCAGCCCCAGCATTTT.